This T cell receptor (beta chain) appears in the sequencing data of a study of identical twins. Regarding the study as a whole: Zero-insertion analyses might be partly confounded by invariant T cells like MAIT and iNKT.

In its sample, this clonotype was seen many times. What it recognizes is unknown. V lost 4 bases and J lost 6, with 15 bases in between. CDR1 and CDR2 (germline): SGHAT, FQNNGV. This CDR3 comprises 14 residues. In TCRdb, the 5' RACE reads were re-called with MiXCR into one record per CDR3 protein. The sample lists about 900,000 distinct CDR3 sequences, around an eighth seen once, with roughly 1.6% in the top ten. The data were also submitted as part of a second study, on yellow fever vaccine responses in identical twins.

This TCR was sampled from a woman between 18 and 30 years old in good health. The specimen sequenced was PBMCs. This rearrangement joins TRBV11-2 to TRBJ1-1; D is possibly TRBD1 (5 bases). This chain's CDR3 is CASSSGVKGPEAFF. In DNA form, the CDR3 reads TGTGCCAGCAGCTCGGGGGTCAAGGGTCCTGAAGCTTTCTTT.